The 32 T cell receptor beta chains below were found in one sample sequenced in a study of T cell responses to AZD1222 COVID-19 vaccine. Profiling relied on immunoSEQ multiplex PCR, and the TCRdb table lists in-frame clones only, not all of them. The profile shows some 120,000 clones, 70% to 90% of them singletons. The sequencing used peripheral blood, collected on day 0 of AZD1222 vaccination. The receptors come from an adult in good health.

In this sample, this clone turned up once. CDR3 sequence: CASRASAVVSYEQYF. For the CDR3, the DNA is TGTGCCAGTAGGGCATCGGCAGTCGTCTCCTACGAGCAGTACTTC. The chain has TRBV19 and TRBJ2-7, with D hard to call. Germline assignment: CDR1 LNHDA and CDR2 SQIVND (reference sequence). This CDR3 has 15 amino acids. With 6 bases removed from V and 0 bases from J, the gap between germline ends came to 15 bases.

V gene TRBV9 combines with J gene TRBJ1-6, with 10 bases aligning to TRBD1. The V gene's germline CDR1 is SGDLS and CDR2 YYNGEE. The CDR3 loop spans 16 amino acids. The V and J ends lost 1 base and 10 bases, in that order; junction bases with no gene match: 8. CDR3 nucleotide sequence: TGTGCCAGCAGCGTAAGCTCGGGACAGGGGTCGTCACCCCTCCACTTT. Protein product: CASSVSSGQGSSPLHF.

The gene calls are TRBV5-1 and TRBJ2-1, with TRBD1 identical over 8 bases. The V gene end was trimmed by 3 bases and the J gene end by 0 bases; junction bases not matched to a gene: 5. Germline V CDR1 and CDR2: SGHRS, YFSETQ. The CDR3 extends over 16 amino acids. Here the CDR3 reads CASSSPTGGSYNEQFF. The CDR3 DNA reads as TGCGCCAGCAGCTCACCTACAGGGGGCTCCTACAATGAGCAGTTCTTC. Variable domain in full (rest from reference TRBV5-1 and TRBJ2-1): KAGVTQTPRYLIKTRGQQVTLSCSPISGHRSVSWYQQTPGQGLQFLFEYFSETQRNKGNFPGRFSGRQFSNSRSEMNVSTLELGDSALYLCASSSPTGGSYNEQFFGPGTRLTVL.

The J gene is TRBJ1-2, the V gene TRBV19, with D perhaps TRBD1 (6 bases). V was clipped by 4 bases and J by 7 bases, with 19 bases between them. The CDR3 is made up of 15 amino acids. The germline gives CDR1 LNHDA, CDR2 SQIVND (reference sequence). The CDR3 reads CASSSLPGDRGGYTF. The DNA of the CDR3 is TGTGCCAGTAGTAGTCTCCCAGGGGATCGGGGTGGCTACACCTTC.

The rearrangement joins TRBV7-9 to TRBJ1-1; a weak D match, TRBD1 (5 bases). V lost 3 bases to trimming and J lost 10 bases, with 18 bases between them. There are 14 residues in the CDR3. Germline loops: CDR1 SEHNR, CDR2 FQNEAQ (reference sequence). For the CDR3, the DNA is TGTGCCAGCAGCTTCGGGACCCTTCAAGCGGGAGCTTTCTTT. Its translation: CASSFGTLQAGAFF. The full variable domain, in which reference TRBV7-9 and TRBJ1-1 provide the parts outside the CDR3, is DTGVSQNPRHKITKRGQNVTFRCDPISEHNRLYWYRQTLGQGPEFLTYFQNEAQLEKSRLLSDRFSAERPKGSFSTLEIQRTEQGDSAMYLCASSFGTLQAGAFFGQGTRLTVV.

The chain couples TRBV9 to TRBJ1-2; D ambiguous. This CDR3 region has 15 residues. Trimming left V 4 bases short and J 0 bases short, with 13 bases between. From germline, CDR1 is SGDLS and CDR2 YYNGEE. The CDR3 spells CASSTQPGPNYGYTF. CDR3 bases: TGTGCCAGCAGCACCCAGCCGGGTCCTAACTATGGCTACACCTTC. Looking up the rest from reference TRBV9 and TRBJ1-2 gives the full variable domain: DSGVTQTPKHLITATGQRVTLRCSPRSGDLSVYWYQQSLDQGLQFLIQYYNGEERAKGNILERFSAQQFPDLHSELNLSSLELGDSALYFCASSTQPGPNYGYTFGSGTRLTVV.

This clone showed up just once. V and J are TRBV3-1 (or the pseudogene TRBV3-2) and TRBJ1-2; tentatively, D is TRBD1 (5 bases). The length of the CDR3 is 14 residues. Germline-derived CDR1 and CDR2 are LGHDT and YNNKEL (reference sequence). V shed 4 bases and J shed 0 bases, with 9 bases lying between them. CDR3 in amino acids: CASSRMTANYGYTF. In DNA form, the CDR3 reads TGTGCCAGCAGCCGAATGACAGCTAACTATGGCTACACCTTC.

V is TRBV5-6 and J is TRBJ1-2; no definite D call. V was trimmed by 7 bases and J by 2 bases, leaving 15 bases between them. CDR1 is SGHDT and CDR2 is YYEEEE in the germline V gene. The CDR3 length is 14 residues. Here the CDR3 DNA reads TGTGCCAGCGGACGGGAGCGCACAAACTATGGCTACACCTTC. Amino acids: CASGRERTNYGYTF.

This clone was counted once. The chain recombines TRBV4-2 with TRBJ2-7; 7 nucleotides agree with TRBD2. This CDR3 comprises 13 residues. Germline loops: CDR1 LGHNA, CDR2 YNFKEQ. V lost 5 bases, J lost 5 bases, and 6 bases stayed unmatched. The CDR3 region is CASSVRRGNEQYF. The DNA for the CDR3 is TGTGCCAGCAGCGTCCGGCGGGGGAACGAGCAGTACTTC.

The gene calls are TRBV15 and TRBJ1-2; no clear D. The germline V gene encodes CDR1 LNHNV and CDR2 YYDKDF (reference sequence). The V end was cut by 6 bases, the J end by 0 bases, with 14 bases between. This CDR3 has 15 residues. The CDR3 spells CATRARRGANYGYTF. DNA of the CDR3: TGTGCCACCAGAGCTCGTCGGGGAGCTAACTATGGCTACACCTTC.

This clone showed up just once. The chain carries TRBV6-5 and TRBJ1-4; D call uncertain. V dropped 7 bases and J dropped 3 bases, with 9 bases sitting between them. CDR3 size: 13 residues. Germline V CDR1 and CDR2: MNHEY, SVGAGI. The CDR3 coding sequence is TGTGCCAGCAACGTCAGACCTAATGAAAAACTGTTTTTT. Translating gives CASNVRPNEKLFF.

This clone was seen just once. The chain carries TRBV4-1 and TRBJ1-2, with D maybe TRBD1 (5 bases). With 3 bases removed from V and 4 bases from J, the gap between germline ends came to 18 bases. Germline V lookup: CDR1 MGHRA, CDR2 YSYEKL. The CDR3 sequence is 16 residues long. CDR3 protein: CASSQLLRGLFYGYTF. CDR3 bases: TGCGCCAGCAGCCAGTTACTAAGGGGATTATTCTATGGCTACACCTTC.

The V call is TRBV5-6, the J call TRBJ1-3; D remains unclear. V was pared by 3 bases and J by 4 bases, with 2 bases between. The CDR3 consists of 11 residues. Germline-derived CDR1 and CDR2 are SGHDT and YYEEEE. For the CDR3, the DNA is TGTGCCAGCAGCTGGGGAAACACCATATATTTT. It translates to CASSWGNTIYF.

The chain links TRBV30 to TRBJ1-4; D is unclear. From germline, CDR1 is GTSNPN and CDR2 SVGIG (reference sequence). V lost 3 bases and J lost 6, with 17 bases in between. CDR3 length: 15 amino acids. CDR3 in amino acids: CAWSPGGIVDEKLFF. In DNA, the CDR3 is TGTGCCTGGAGCCCGGGTGGGATCGTAGATGAAAAACTGTTTTTT.

This chain links TRBV6-5 with TRBJ2-2; TRBD1 matches 7 bases. This CDR3 region has 14 residues. The germline V gene encodes CDR1 MNHEY and CDR2 SVGAGI. V gave up 4 bases and J gave up 3 bases; unmatched junction bases: 2. The CDR3 DNA follows: TGTGCCAGCAGTTCCCAGGGGGACACCGGGGAGCTGTTTTTT. It specifies CASSSQGDTGELFF.

The J gene is TRBJ2-3, the V gene TRBV6-2 or TRBV6-3; the D is unclear. The length of the CDR3 is 11 residues. V dropped 6 bases and J dropped 2 bases, with 3 bases sitting between them. Germline loops: CDR1 MNHEY, CDR2 SVGEGT. The CDR3 bases are TGTGCCAGCAGCCACACAGATACGCAGTATTTT. Translated: CASSHTDTQYF.

For this clone: Other DNA sequences in the same sample also yield this CDR3. The chain combines TRBV7-9 with TRBJ1-2; D is possibly TRBD1 (6 bases). V was pared by 5 bases and J by 5 bases, with 12 bases between. The germline V gene has CDR1 SEHNR and CDR2 FQNEAQ (reference sequence). This CDR3 comprises 13 residues. The DNA of the CDR3 is TGTGCCAGCAGCCCAACAGGGAATTATGGCTACACCTTC. Translation gives CASSPTGNYGYTF.

Regarding this clone: The junction shows a germline mismatch at one end, possibly a read error. This sequence joins TRBV30 and TRBJ2-3; tentatively, D is TRBD1 or TRBD2 (6 bases each). Looked up from germline, CDR1 is GTSNPN and CDR2 is SVGIG (reference sequence). The CDR3 extends over 14 amino acids. The CDR3 DNA reads as TGTGCCTGGAGGTGGGGGCGGGGCACCGATACGCAGTATTTT. Its translation is CAWRWGRGTDTQYF.

The V gene is TRBV9, the J gene TRBJ2-3; 7 nucleotides line up with TRBD2. The CDR3 runs to 19 residues. V lost 0 bases and J lost 8; bases outside the gene matches: 21. In germline, CDR1 is SGDLS, CDR2 YYNGEE. CDR3 sequence: CASSVGGSAGSGARGTQYF. For the CDR3, the DNA is TGTGCCAGCAGCGTAGGAGGGAGTGCGGGCAGCGGGGCCCGGGGTACGCAGTATTTT. Looking up the rest from reference TRBV9 and TRBJ2-3 gives the full variable domain: DSGVTQTPKHLITATGQRVTLRCSPRSGDLSVYWYQQSLDQGLQFLIQYYNGEERAKGNILERFSAQQFPDLHSELNLSSLELGDSALYFCASSVGGSAGSGARGTQYFGPGTRLTVL.

The genes are TRBV5-1 and TRBJ2-7; 8 nucleotides agree with TRBD1. Per germline, CDR1 SGHRS and CDR2 YFSETQ. CDR3 length: 16 residues. V dropped 0 bases and J dropped 5; count of bases not matched to a gene: 10. CDR3 sequence reads: CASSLAAGGATDEQYF. DNA of the CDR3: TGCGCCAGCAGCTTGGCCGCAGGGGGCGCGACCGACGAGCAGTACTTC.

The genes are TRBV4-2 and TRBJ2-6; 10 nucleotides align to TRBD1. With 4 bases clipped from V and 0 bases from J, the junction kept 6 bases outside the gene matches. Per germline, CDR1 LGHNA and CDR2 YNFKEQ. The CDR3 consists of 18 residues. The CDR3 loop is CASSRGGTGVSGANVLTF. As DNA, the CDR3 is TGTGCCAGCAGCCGCGGCGGGACAGGGGTCTCTGGGGCCAACGTCCTGACTTTC.

The chain employs TRBV12-3 or TRBV12-4 and TRBJ1-2, with D unresolved. The CDR3 is made up of 13 amino acids. The V end was cut by 3 bases, the J end by 8 bases, with 13 bases between. The CDR3 DNA follows: TGTGCCAGCAGTTTTCGTGTAGGGAGAGGCTACACCTTC. This gives the protein CASSFRVGRGYTF.

The CDR3: CASSTQGTGNTIYF. The CDR3 DNA reads as TGCGCCAGCAGCACCCAGGGCACTGGAAACACCATATATTTT. The chain has TRBV5-1 and TRBJ1-3, with a tentative D call TRBD1 (5 bases). The V gene lost 4 bases and the J gene lost 2 bases, with 10 bases spanning the gap. Germline lookup yields CDR1 SGHRS and CDR2 YFSETQ. This CDR3 is built from 14 residues.

V usage is TRBV5-1 and J usage is TRBJ2-3; 8 bases line up with TRBD1. Germline V gene data show CDR1 as SGHRS and CDR2 as YFSETQ. V dropped 1 base and J dropped 4; count of bases not matched to a gene: 5. The CDR3 is 15 residues long. CDR3 sequence reads: CASSLSPGGSDTQYF. The CDR3 DNA reads TGCGCCAGCAGCTTGTCCCCAGGGGGCTCAGATACGCAGTATTTT.

The chain recombines TRBV13 with TRBJ1-1; TRBD1 aligns across 9 bases. V lost 5 bases to trimming and J lost 3 bases; unmatched junction nucleotides: 7. CDR1 and CDR2 from the germline V gene are PRHDT and FYEKMQ (reference sequence). This CDR3 spans 15 amino acids. In DNA form, the CDR3 reads TGTGCCAGCAGCGTGGGGACAGGGTATGACACTGAAGCTTTCTTT. Amino acids: CASSVGTGYDTEAFF.

The J gene is TRBJ2-6, the V gene TRBV19; D not certain. V was cut by 5 bases and J by 2 bases, with 16 bases left in between. CDR3 size: 17 residues. Germline assignment: CDR1 LNHDA and CDR2 SQIVND (reference sequence). CDR3 protein: CASSPWAVGAGANVLTF. For the CDR3, the DNA is TGTGCCAGTAGTCCCTGGGCGGTAGGCGCTGGGGCCAACGTCCTGACTTTC.

The gene calls are TRBV6-5 and TRBJ1-2; D not certain. The CDR3 is 14 amino acids. V was clipped by 10 bases and J by 4 bases, with 19 bases between them. Looked up from germline, CDR1 is MNHEY and CDR2 is SVGAGI. The CDR3 DNA is TGTGCCACCTTTTCGACTTACGGCCCCTATGGCTACACCTTC. Translation gives CATFSTYGPYGYTF.

This chain joins TRBV21-1 and TRBJ1-1. TRBV21-1 is assigned pseudogene status. The CDR3 totals 17 residues. The CDR3 region is CASSKSGRTALNTEAFF. As DNA, the CDR3 is TGTGCCAGCAGCAAAAGTGGGAGAACCGCTCTGAACACTGAAGCTTTCTTT.

The chain links TRBV7-3 to TRBJ2-1; 15 bases are a match to TRBD2. This CDR3 is 16 amino acids long. Trimming took 5 bases from V and 9 from J; bases not matched to a gene: 8. The germline V gene has CDR1 SGHTA and CDR2 FQGTGA. CDR3 amino acids: CASSQGLAGGRGEQFF. In DNA, the CDR3 is TGTGCCAGCAGCCAAGGACTAGCGGGAGGGAGGGGTGAGCAGTTCTTC. The whole variable domain, remainder taken from reference TRBV7-3 and TRBJ2-1, is GAGVSQTPSNKVTEKGKYVELRCDPISGHTALYWYRQSLGQGPEFLIYFQGTGAADDSGLPNDRFFAVRPEGSVSTLKIQRTERGDSAVYLCASSQGLAGGRGEQFFGPGTRLTVL.

The V and J genes are TRBV2 and TRBJ1-2; D ambiguous. Looked up from germline, CDR1 is SNHLY and CDR2 is FYNNEI. V lost 4 bases to trimming and J lost 0 bases, with 9 bases between them. There are 14 residues in the CDR3. The DNA of the CDR3 is TGTGCCAGCAGTGCGGGCAGAACTAACTATGGCTACACCTTC. It encodes CASSAGRTNYGYTF.

J is TRBJ2-5 and V is TRBV6-2 or TRBV6-3; TRBD1 is a possible D gene (6 bases). The CDR3 runs 15 residues. The V and J ends lost 5 bases and 2 bases respectively, with 15 bases between them. Germline V gene data show CDR1 as MNHEY and CDR2 as SVGEGT. The DNA of the CDR3 is TGTGCCAGCAGTCCCAGGGGAACCCCACAAGAGACCCAGTACTTC. This gives the protein CASSPRGTPQETQYF.

The gene calls are TRBV6-5 and TRBJ2-1; 11 nucleotides align to TRBD2. Per germline, CDR1 MNHEY and CDR2 SVGAGI. V was pared by 6 bases and J by 4 bases, with 5 bases of the junction left unmatched. The CDR3 has 15 amino acids. The CDR3 sequence: CASRPLAGGYNEQFF. Written as DNA, the CDR3 is TGTGCCAGCAGACCCCTAGCGGGAGGATACAATGAGCAGTTCTTC.